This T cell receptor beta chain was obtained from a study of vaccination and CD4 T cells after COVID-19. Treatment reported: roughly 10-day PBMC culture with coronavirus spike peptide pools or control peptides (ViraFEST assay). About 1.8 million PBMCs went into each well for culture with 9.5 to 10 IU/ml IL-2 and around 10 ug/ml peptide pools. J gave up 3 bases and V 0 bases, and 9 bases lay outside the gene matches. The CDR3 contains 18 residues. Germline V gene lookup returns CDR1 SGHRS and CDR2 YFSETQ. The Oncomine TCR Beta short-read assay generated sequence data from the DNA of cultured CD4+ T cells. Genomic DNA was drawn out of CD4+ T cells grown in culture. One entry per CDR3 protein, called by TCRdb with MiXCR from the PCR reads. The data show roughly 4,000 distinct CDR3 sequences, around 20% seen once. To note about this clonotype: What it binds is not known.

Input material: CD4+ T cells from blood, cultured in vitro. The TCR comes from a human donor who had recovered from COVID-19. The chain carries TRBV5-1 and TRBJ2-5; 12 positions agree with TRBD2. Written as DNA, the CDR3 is TGCGCCAGCAGCTTGGTCCCGCTGTCTAGCGGGGGGGAAGAGACCCAGTACTTC. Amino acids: CASSLVPLSSGGEETQYF.